This T cell receptor beta chain was sequenced in a study of T-cell memory formation after mild COVID-19. The study's findings and limits: Most CD4+ clones that shrank were in CM and EM, while CD8+ ones turned up in EMRA.

V was cut by 4 bases and J by 0 bases, with 12 bases left in between. The CDR3 consists of 15 residues. The germline V gene has CDR1 SEHNR and CDR2 FQNEAQ (reference sequence). TCRalpha and TCRbeta libraries used 5'RACE with constant-segment primers and UMIs. TCRdb reanalysed the 5' RACE reads using MiXCR and keeps one entry per CDR3 protein. The data hold about 270,000 distinct CDR3 sequences, with under 20% observed a single time. Concerning this clonotype itself: Its antigen is currently unknown.

The chain employs TRBV7-9 and TRBJ1-1, with D tentatively TRBD1 (5 bases). The sample comprised PBMCs or a T cell subset sorted from them (not recorded which). The origin of this receptor is a man aged 18-30 years who had mild COVID-19 (a few samples of this study predate the infection). Cell type and time point are not known. The CDR3 spells CASSSGTDLNTEAFF. As DNA, the CDR3 is TGTGCCAGCAGCTCCGGGACCGATTTGAACACTGAAGCTTTCTTT.